This record concerns one T cell receptor (beta chain) sequence. What it recognizes is unknown. Germline CDR1 reads GTSNPN; CDR2 reads SVGIG (reference sequence). The CDR3 has 16 residues. The V segment lost 5 bases and the J segment 2 bases; nucleotides outside the gene matches: 13. This specimen comes from a study of Ad26.COV2.S vaccination and SARS-CoV-2 variants. Study overall: Ad26.COV2.S, an intramuscular injection, was given once or twice 56 days apart. Study outcomes and limitations: Reportedly, spike-specific CD8+ and CD4+ T cell responses achieved substantial breadth once vaccination had taken place.

Sequencing used immunoSEQ multiplex PCR; TCRdb keeps in-frame clones, though not all of them. Altogether approximately 420,000 clones are present, 80% to 90% being singletons, with the ten largest covering roughly 3.5%. Treatment specified: around 19 received Ad26.COV2.S at low or high dose, single or two shots; about 5 received placebo; per-sample allocation not given. Sample collection was performed on day 63 after the first vaccine or placebo injection. This person who donated was an adult of 18-55 years in Boston. Expression of Wuhan-strain SARS-CoV-2 spike came from the Ad26 vector that formed the vaccine.

This receptor was obtained from a person between 18 and 65 years old who received the Ad26.COV2.S COVID-19 vaccine or a placebo. Sample: peripheral blood, taken in a trial of Ad26.COV2.S vaccine versus placebo. The chain combines TRBV30 with TRBJ1-1; 8 nucleotides match TRBD1. CDR3 residues: CAWRAAVTGANTEAFF. In DNA, the CDR3 is TGTGCCTGGCGTGCCGCCGTGACAGGGGCCAACACTGAAGCTTTCTTT.